These 27 T cell receptor beta chains originate from one sample sequenced in a study of response to subunit inactivated influenza vaccine. TCRdb independently ran MiXCR on the RT-PCR reads; one entry per CDR3 protein. This sample has about 620,000 distinct CDR3 sequences, with 12% found just once. This material consisted of PBMCs from blood, taken on the day of vaccination. These receptors originate from a man aged 50-59 years who received an inactivated influenza vaccine.

This clonotype was detected only a few times. V usage is TRBV19 and J usage is TRBJ2-1, with TRBD1 matching 8 bases. The germline gives CDR1 LNHDA, CDR2 SQIVND (reference sequence). The CDR3 totals 14 residues. J lost 3 bases, V lost 6 bases, and 4 bases had no gene match. The CDR3 spells CASSSGQDYNEQFF. The CDR3 bases are TGTGCCAGTAGCTCGGGACAGGACTACAATGAGCAGTTCTTC.

In its sample, this clonotype was seen a few times. The V call is TRBV7-6, the J call TRBJ2-1, with 13 positions matching TRBD2. With V trimmed by 5 bases and J by 4 bases, 11 bases remained unmatched. Germline V gives CDR1 SGHVS, CDR2 FNYEAQ. The CDR3 spans 18 residues. CDR3 in amino acids: CASSKGFQGLAGYNEQFF. CDR3 bases: TGTGCCAGCAGCAAAGGGTTCCAGGGACTAGCGGGATACAATGAGCAGTTCTTC. The variable domain in full, completed from reference TRBV7-6 and TRBJ2-1, reads GAGVSQSPRYKVTKRGQDVALRCDPISGHVSLYWYRQALGQGPEFLTYFNYEAQQDKSGLPNDRFSAERPEGSISTLTIQRTEQRDSAMYRCASSKGFQGLAGYNEQFFGPGTRLTVL.

The V gene is TRBV28, the J gene TRBJ2-5; D is uncertain. Trimming took off 6 bases at V and 5 bases at J, with 10 bases between the two ends. Germline CDR1 MDHEN, CDR2 SYDVKM. The CDR3 consists of 12 residues. CDR3 region: CASSREWETQYF. CDR3 coding DNA: TGTGCCAGCAGCCGAGAATGGGAGACCCAGTACTTC.

The chain uses TRBV9 and TRBJ2-7; TRBD1 might be the D (5 bases). The ends were cut back, 0 bases at V and 3 bases at J, with 13 bases in the middle. There are 15 residues in the CDR3. CDR1 and CDR2 (germline): SGDLS, YYNGEE. CDR3 loop: CASSVAPGQNYEQYF. As DNA, the CDR3 is TGTGCCAGCAGCGTAGCTCCCGGACAAAACTACGAGCAGTACTTC. The complete variable domain, with remaining parts taken from reference TRBV9 and TRBJ2-7, reads DSGVTQTPKHLITATGQRVTLRCSPRSGDLSVYWYQQSLDQGLQFLIQYYNGEERAKGNILERFSAQQFPDLHSELNLSSLELGDSALYFCASSVAPGQNYEQYFGPGTRLTVT.

The gene calls are TRBV18 and TRBJ2-5; 8 bases fit TRBD2. The germline V gene encodes CDR1 KGHSH and CDR2 LQKENI. This CDR3 spans 15 amino acids. The V segment lost 2 bases and the J segment 2 bases; nucleotides outside the gene matches: 4. The CDR3 DNA reads TGTGCCAGCTCACCATCCGCTAGCGGGCAAGAGACCCAGTACTTC. Translated: CASSPSASGQETQYF.

This clonotype occurred a few times. The chain links TRBV15 to TRBJ2-1, with a possible D match to TRBD1 (7 bases). Germline V CDR1 and CDR2: LNHNV, YYDKDF (reference sequence). V lost 1 base and J lost 8, with 18 bases in between. The CDR3 totals 16 residues. The CDR3 here is CATSRVWAGGTHEQFF. CDR3 nucleotides: TGTGCCACCAGCAGAGTTTGGGCAGGGGGGACCCATGAGCAGTTCTTC.

V and J are TRBV30 and TRBJ2-6, with D possibly being TRBD1 (5 bases). The V end lost 6 bases, the J end lost 1 base, and 10 bases lay between the germline ends. From germline, CDR1 is GTSNPN and CDR2 SVGIG (reference sequence). This CDR3 comprises 14 residues. The CDR3 sequence: CACRWTSGANVLTF. The CDR3 nucleotides are TGTGCCTGTCGTTGGACATCTGGGGCCAACGTCCTGACTTTC.

This clonotype was counted only a few times. This chain joins TRBV5-1 and TRBJ2-3; TRBD1 aligns across 10 bases. CDR3 length: 15 amino acids. Unmatched junction bases numbered 8, after V lost 7 bases and J lost 3 bases. Germline values: CDR1 SGHRS, CDR2 YFSETQ. CDR3 nucleotides: TGCGCCAGCCACACGGGACAGGGGAGAACAGATACGCAGTATTTT. The encoded protein is CASHTGQGRTDTQYF.

CDR3 protein: CASSKTEGGENEQYF. CDR3 in DNA: TGTGCCAGCTCAAAAACCGAGGGGGGAGAAAACGAGCAGTACTTC. V usage is TRBV7-8 and J usage is TRBJ2-7, with D perhaps assigned TRBD1 or TRBD2 (6 bases each). The CDR3 covers 15 residues. Trimming took 8 bases from V and 5 from J, leaving 22 bases between them. Per germline, CDR1 SGHVS and CDR2 FQNEAQ.

This clonotype was detected many times. The chain recombines TRBV5-1 with TRBJ2-5; the D gene is possibly TRBD2 (6 bases). Between the trimmed V and J ends, which lost 6 bases and 3 bases, there was a span of 21 bases. Germline CDR1 and CDR2: SGHRS and YFSETQ. The CDR3 covers 16 residues. CDR3 DNA sequence: TGCGCCAGCACCCTGACCTGGCGGGGAAATAAAGAGACCCAGTACTTC. Amino acid sequence: CASTLTWRGNKETQYF. Combining the CDR3 with reference TRBV5-1 and TRBJ2-5 gives the whole variable domain KAGVTQTPRYLIKTRGQQVTLSCSPISGHRSVSWYQQTPGQGLQFLFEYFSETQRNKGNFPGRFSGRQFSNSRSEMNVSTLELGDSALYLCASTLTWRGNKETQYFGPGTRLLVL.

This chain connects TRBV4-3 to TRBJ1-2; 7 nucleotides match TRBD1. The CDR3 sequence is 15 residues long. Germline CDR1 is LGHNA and CDR2 is YSLEER. Unmatched junction bases numbered 6, after V lost 0 bases and J lost 5 bases. The CDR3, as DNA: TGCGCCAGCAGCCAAGATGAAGACAGGGATTATGGCTACACCTTC. Residues: CASSQDEDRDYGYTF.

The CDR3 spells CATIDRNSGNTIYF. CDR3 DNA sequence: TGTGCCACAATTGACAGGAACTCTGGAAACACCATATATTTT. The chain links TRBV6-1 to TRBJ1-3, with D possibly being TRBD1 (6 bases). The CDR3 is 14 amino acids. CDR1 and CDR2 (germline): MNHNS, SASEGT. Trimming removed 10 bases from V and 0 bases from J, with 13 bases in between.

This clonotype was found a few times. The chain joins TRBV6-2 or TRBV6-3 to TRBJ2-2, with D perhaps being TRBD1 or TRBD2 (5 bases each). CDR3 length: 17 amino acids. Germline V CDR1 and CDR2: MNHEY, SVGEGT. The ends were cut back, 4 bases at V and 0 bases at J, with 15 bases in the middle. CDR3 nucleotide sequence: TGTGCCAGCAGTTCCGCGGGCGCAGGGCCGAACACCGGGGAGCTGTTTTTT. It translates to CASSSAGAGPNTGELFF.

This clonotype was recorded many times. The chain employs TRBV12-3 or TRBV12-4 and TRBJ2-1, with D perhaps TRBD1 (5 bases). The CDR3 sequence is 15 residues long. With 6 bases removed from V and 4 bases from J, the gap between germline ends came to 16 bases. The CDR3: CASRNRQPLYNEQFF. The CDR3 DNA reads as TGTGCCAGCAGAAATAGACAGCCCCTGTACAATGAGCAGTTCTTC.

This clonotype has more than one count but fewer than ten. This sequence joins TRBV20-1 and TRBJ2-7, with D unresolved. The length of the CDR3 is 14 residues. Germline CDR1 DFQATT, CDR2 SNEGSKA (reference sequence). The germline V and J ends were trimmed by 0 bases and 2 bases, with 11 bases remaining between them. The chain's CDR3 is CSARDLEKAYEQYF. DNA for the CDR3: TGCAGTGCTAGAGATCTGGAAAAAGCCTACGAGCAGTACTTC.

This clonotype was seen a handful of times. In nucleotides, the CDR3 is TGTGCCAGCAGCCAGCAGGGGGGGCCCTACAATGAGCAGTTCTTC. This translates into CASSQQGGPYNEQFF. This rearrangement joins TRBV3-1 to TRBJ2-1, with D possibly called TRBD1 or TRBD2 (7 bases each). Trimming took off 3 bases at V and 2 bases at J, with 11 bases between the two ends. Germline CDR1 LGHDT, CDR2 YNNKEL (reference sequence). This CDR3 is 15 amino acids long.

The V call is TRBV29-1, the J call TRBJ2-1; 9 bases match TRBD1. V dropped 2 bases and J dropped 4; count of bases not matched to a gene: 15. Germline V gene lookup returns CDR1 SQVTM and CDR2 ANQGSEA. The CDR3 consists of 18 residues. CDR3 coding DNA: TGCAGCGTTGAACTTTACCACGGGACAGGGAACCTGTACAATGAGCAGTTCTTC. It codes for CSVELYHGTGNLYNEQFF.

This clonotype came up many times. This chain uses TRBV4-2 with TRBJ1-5; D ambiguous. This CDR3 spans 17 amino acids. With 1 base removed from V and 4 bases from J, the gap between germline ends came to 17 bases. Germline V CDR1 and CDR2: LGHNA, YNFKEQ. The CDR3 nucleotides are TGTGCCAGCAGCCAAGCCCAACAAGGGTTTCCAAATCAGCCCCAGCATTTT. It specifies CASSQAQQGFPNQPQHF.

The sample holds many counts of this clonotype. This sequence joins TRBV5-1 and TRBJ2-3, with TRBD2 identical over 9 bases. CDR3 length: 15 residues. Trimming cost V 4 bases and J 3 bases; bases outside gene matches: 6. CDR1 is SGHRS and CDR2 is YFSETQ in the germline V gene. CDR3 sequence: CASSLSGRGTDTQYF. The CDR3 coding sequence is TGCGCCAGCAGCCTTAGCGGGAGAGGTACAGATACGCAGTATTTT.

The genes are TRBV7-2 and TRBJ2-3; D is unclear. Germline CDR1 and CDR2: SGHTA and FQGNSA. The CDR3 consists of 14 residues. Trimming took 3 bases from V and 3 from J, leaving 10 bases between them. The CDR3 DNA follows: TGTGCCAGCAGCTTGGGGATGGGGACAGATACGCAGTATTTT. Amino acid sequence: CASSLGMGTDTQYF.

The sample holds many counts of this clonotype. The chain couples TRBV27 to TRBJ2-1; a weak D match, TRBD2 (7 bases). Trimming removed 3 bases at V and 6 bases at J, with 15 bases between. The length of the CDR3 is 15 residues. Per the germline V gene, CDR1 is MNHEY and CDR2 is SMNVEV (reference sequence). The CDR3 DNA reads TGTGCCAGCAGTTTCCACCGAGGGGGGGGCAATGAGCAGTTCTTC. This codes for CASSFHRGGGNEQFF.

This rearrangement joins TRBV6-2 or TRBV6-3 to TRBJ1-5; D ambiguous. Germline values: CDR1 MNHEY, CDR2 SVGEGT. The length of the CDR3 is 14 residues. The V end lost 2 bases, the J end lost 3 bases, and 8 bases lay between the germline ends. The CDR3 region has the DNA TGTGCCAGCAGTTACCCGGATTTCAATCAGCCCCAGCATTTT. It encodes CASSYPDFNQPQHF.

The chain carries TRBV7-2 and TRBJ2-3, with 7 bases lining up with TRBD1. V dropped 5 bases and J dropped 0; count of bases not matched to a gene: 5. Germline V gives CDR1 SGHTA, CDR2 FQGNSA. The CDR3 contains 15 residues. The CDR3 loop reads CASSIPGQSTDTQYF. In DNA form, the CDR3 reads TGTGCCAGCAGCATACCGGGACAGAGCACAGATACGCAGTATTTT.

In this sample, this clonotype turned up a few times. The chain couples TRBV7-2 to TRBJ1-5, with D possibly TRBD1 on 6 matching bases. This CDR3 spans 14 amino acids. The V end lost 0 bases, the J end lost 4 bases, and 7 bases lay between the germline ends. Germline V lookup: CDR1 SGHTA, CDR2 FQGNSA. The CDR3 region has the DNA TGTGCCAGCAGCTTAGCGACAGGTAATCAGCCCCAGCATTTT. The encoded protein is CASSLATGNQPQHF.

This clonotype was seen many times. CDR3 DNA: TGTGCCAGCAGCTTATTACCGGGACAGGGTAACGATGAGCAGTTCTTC. Translated, it gives CASSLLPGQGNDEQFF. This rearrangement joins TRBV7-8 to TRBJ2-1; TRBD1 matches 9 bases. With 2 bases clipped from V and 8 bases from J, the junction kept 10 bases outside the gene matches. The germline V gene has CDR1 SGHVS and CDR2 FQNEAQ. This CDR3 is 16 amino acids long.

This clonotype was seen only a few times. The chain is built from TRBV4-1 and TRBJ2-3; no reliable D call. V shed 4 bases and J shed 0 bases, with 14 bases lying between them. CDR1 is MGHRA and CDR2 is YSYEKL in the germline V gene. This CDR3 is built from 16 residues. CDR3 sequence reads: CASSLRASTSTDTQYF. In nucleotides, the CDR3 is TGCGCCAGCAGCCTAAGAGCATCTACTAGCACAGATACGCAGTATTTT.

This clonotype was seen many times. The chain couples TRBV20-1 to TRBJ2-3; D may match TRBD1 or TRBD2 (7 bases each). The V and J ends lost 7 bases and 8 bases respectively, with 16 bases between them. From germline, CDR1 is DFQATT and CDR2 SNEGSKA (reference sequence). The CDR3 has 12 residues. The CDR3 sequence is CSGRGGQVTQYF. CDR3 nucleotide sequence: TGCAGTGGCAGGGGGGGGCAAGTTACGCAGTATTTT.